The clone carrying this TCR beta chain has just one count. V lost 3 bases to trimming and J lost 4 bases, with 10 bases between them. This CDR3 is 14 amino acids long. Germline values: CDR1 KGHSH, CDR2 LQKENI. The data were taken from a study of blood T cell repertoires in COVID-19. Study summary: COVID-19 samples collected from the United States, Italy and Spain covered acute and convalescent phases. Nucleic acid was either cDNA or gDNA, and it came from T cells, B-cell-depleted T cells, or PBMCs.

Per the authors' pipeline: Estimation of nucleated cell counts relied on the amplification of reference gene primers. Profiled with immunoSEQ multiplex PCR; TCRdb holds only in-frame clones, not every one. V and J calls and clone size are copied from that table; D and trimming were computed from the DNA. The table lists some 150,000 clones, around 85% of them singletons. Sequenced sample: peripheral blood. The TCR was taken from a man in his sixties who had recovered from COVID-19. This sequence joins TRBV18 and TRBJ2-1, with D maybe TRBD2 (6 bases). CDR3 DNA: TGTGCCAGCTCACCGGGACTGGATTACAATGAGCAGTTCTTC. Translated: CASSPGLDYNEQFF. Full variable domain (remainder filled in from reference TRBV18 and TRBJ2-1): NAGVMQNPRHLVRRRGQEARLRCSPMKGHSHVYWYRQLPEEGLKFMVYLQKENIIDESGMPKERFSAEFPKEGPSILRIQQVVRGDSAAYFCASSPGLDYNEQFFGPGTRLTVL.